The 26 T cell receptor beta chains below were found in one sample sequenced in a study of post-analysis software for immune sequencing data. General study results and limits: Higher frequency in patients than in controls was seen for about 5 TRBV segments, with TRBV5-6, TRBV5-1 and TRBV20-1 among them.

Built from TCR beta cDNA, the libraries had unique molecular identifiers in them. TCRdb processed the PCR reads anew with MiXCR; each CDR3 protein has one entry. The table has about 560,000 distinct CDR3 sequences, around 44% seen once. These receptors are not linked to any known antigen. The sample taken for sequencing was blood. The receptor set was obtained from a girl aged 10 to 17 with multiple sclerosis.

CDR3 coding DNA: TGTGCCAGCAGCTTGGAGCCAGGGGGGATGAACACTGAAGCTTTCTTT. This gives the protein CASSLEPGGMNTEAFF. The V and J genes are TRBV5-5 and TRBJ1-1, with 7 bases fitting TRBD1. This CDR3 comprises 16 residues. Germline V gene lookup returns CDR1 SGHKS and CDR2 YYEKEE (reference sequence). Trimming removed 0 bases from V and 0 bases from J; junction bases left unmatched: 5.

The chain uses TRBV11-1 and TRBJ2-5, with 8 bases aligning to TRBD1. V dropped 1 base and J dropped 4; count of bases not matched to a gene: 5. The CDR3 has 15 residues. The germline V gene encodes CDR1 SGHAT and CDR2 FQDESV (reference sequence). The CDR3 spells CASSLGQGAVETQYF. The CDR3, as DNA: TGTGCCAGCAGCTTAGGGCAGGGGGCGGTAGAGACCCAGTACTTC.

This clonotype was observed a few times. As DNA, the CDR3 is TGTGCCAGCAGCCCAAGCCGGGACTCTGAAAAACTGTTTTTT. Protein: CASSPSRDSEKLFF. This chain uses TRBV11-2 with TRBJ1-4; a possible D gene is TRBD1 (5 bases). V was shortened by 5 bases and J by 7 bases, with 14 bases between the two germline ends. CDR1 is SGHAT and CDR2 is FQNNGV in the germline V gene. CDR3 length: 14 amino acids.

This sequence joins TRBV6-6 and TRBJ2-1, with 11 positions matching TRBD2. CDR1 is MNHNY, CDR2 SVGAGI, per germline (reference sequence). The CDR3 covers 16 residues. The V and J ends lost 4 bases and 6 bases, in that order; junction bases with no gene match: 8. The CDR3 here is CASSSLGTSGCNEQFF. The CDR3, as DNA: TGTGCCAGCAGTTCCCTAGGGACTAGCGGCTGCAATGAGCAGTTCTTC.

This clonotype was seen only a few times. The CDR3 loop is CASSQEGTGYQPQHF. The CDR3 nucleotides read TGCGCCAGCAGCCAAGAAGGGACCGGGTATCAGCCCCAGCATTTT. The chain has TRBV4-1 and TRBJ1-5; tentative D call: TRBD1 (5 bases). This CDR3 is built from 15 residues. Germline V gives CDR1 MGHRA, CDR2 YSYEKL. V lost 0 bases, J lost 5 bases, and 11 bases lay in between.

The chain joins TRBV5-6 to TRBJ2-7, with D possibly being TRBD2 (6 bases). Germline values: CDR1 SGHDT, CDR2 YYEEEE. Trimming took off 4 bases at V and 0 bases at J, with 11 bases between the two ends. This CDR3 is built from 14 residues. Written as DNA, the CDR3 is TGTGCCAGCAGCCCGCGGGGCATCTCCTACGAGCAGTACTTC. It translates to CASSPRGISYEQYF.

This clonotype has just a few counts. This rearrangement joins TRBV12-3 or TRBV12-4 to TRBJ1-5, with D maybe TRBD1 (6 bases). The CDR3 covers 15 residues. V was cut by 6 bases and J by 4 bases, with 16 bases left in between. In DNA, the CDR3 is TGTGCCAGCAGCCTAACAGGGAAGGGAAATCAGCCCCAGCATTTT. Translation: CASSLTGKGNQPQHF.

The chain recombines TRBV27 with TRBJ1-5; a possible D gene is TRBD1 (5 bases). This CDR3 comprises 17 residues. V was cut by 1 base and J by 5 bases, with 18 bases left in between. Per the germline V gene, CDR1 is MNHEY and CDR2 is SMNVEV (reference sequence). The CDR3 DNA reads TGTGCCAGCAGTTTATGGGGGGGACGGGGAAGGGATCAGCCCCAGCATTTT. It is translated as CASSLWGGRGRDQPQHF.

The J gene is TRBJ1-1, the V gene TRBV24-1, with D possibly TRBD1 on 5 matching bases. The CDR3 runs 14 residues. Germline CDR1 is KGHDR and CDR2 is SFDVKD. Trimming took off 5 bases at V and 4 bases at J, with 13 bases between the two ends. CDR3 DNA sequence: TGTGCCACCAGTGGCGGGGGTCTGGGCACTGAAGCTTTCTTT. This gives the protein CATSGGGLGTEAFF.

Regarding this clonotype: Its ends do not fully match the called genes, so a read error is possible. J is TRBJ2-7 and V is TRBV14; weak D call: TRBD1 (5 bases). Germline V gives CDR1 SGHDN, CDR2 FVKESK. The CDR3 length is 16 residues. This chain's CDR3 is CASNQSYQGRTYEQYF. CDR3 coding DNA: TGTGCCAGCAACCAATCGTACCAGGGTCGGACCTACGAGCAGTACTTC. Full variable domain (remainder filled in from reference TRBV14 and TRBJ2-7): EAGVTQFPSHSVIEKGQTVTLRCDPISGHDNLYWYRRVMGKEIKFLLHFVKESKQDESGMPNNRFLAERTGGTYSTLKVQPAELEDSGVYFCASNQSYQGRTYEQYFGPGTRLTVT.

The chain carries TRBV12-3 or TRBV12-4 and TRBJ2-7; D is uncertain. TRBJ2-5 matches the DNA end more closely, so the J call is doubtful. This CDR3 comprises 11 residues. CDR3 loop: CASTHEETQYF. In DNA form, the CDR3 reads TGTGCCAGCACACATGAAGAGACCCAGTACTTC.

This rearrangement joins TRBV7-6 to TRBJ2-7, with 8 bases lining up with TRBD2. The germline CDR1 and CDR2 sequences are SGHVS and FNYEAQ. There are 13 residues in the CDR3. J gave up 7 bases and V 1 base, and 3 bases lay outside the gene matches. The CDR3 reads CASSLELAAEQYF. The CDR3 DNA sequence: TGTGCCAGCAGCTTAGAACTAGCGGCGGAGCAGTACTTC.

This clonotype was recorded a few times. The CDR3 nucleotides read TGTGCCAGCACCCCTCCTTTTGGGGGACAGGACTCCTACGAGCAGTACTTC. This gives the protein CASTPPFGGQDSYEQYF. The rearrangement uses TRBV12-3 or TRBV12-4 and TRBJ2-7; TRBD1 matches at 8 bases. The CDR3 has 17 amino acids. Trimming took 7 bases from V and 0 from J; bases not matched to a gene: 14.

The sample holds one count of this clonotype. The chain employs TRBV6-5 and TRBJ2-7, with 8 positions matching TRBD2. The CDR3 totals 16 residues. Trimming at V came to 1 base and at J to 6 bases, leaving 11 bases not matched to a gene. Germline V gene sequence: CDR1 MNHEY, CDR2 SVGAGI. The CDR3 loop is CASSYYQGLAGREQYF. CDR3 in DNA: TGTGCCAGCAGTTACTACCAAGGACTAGCAGGACGCGAGCAGTACTTC.

There are a few counts of this clonotype. The rearrangement links TRBV6-6 to TRBJ2-5; no reliable D call. The J call is in doubt because the DNA end fits TRBJ2-7 better. Germline V CDR1 and CDR2: MNHNY, SVGAGI (reference sequence). The CDR3 extends over 13 amino acids. The CDR3 coding sequence is TGTGCCAGCAGTTCCATTGACGGTTACGAGCAGTACTTC. Protein sequence: CASSSIDGYEQYF.

This clonotype has only a few counts. The chain links TRBV20-1 to TRBJ2-3, with D perhaps TRBD2 (5 bases). V lost 3 bases, J lost 3 bases, and 16 bases lay in between. The CDR3 is 15 amino acids. From germline, CDR1 is DFQATT and CDR2 SNEGSKA (reference sequence). The CDR3 sequence: CSASSVNRGTDTQYF. The CDR3 DNA follows: TGCAGTGCTAGCAGCGTCAATCGCGGGACAGATACGCAGTATTTT.

This clonotype showed up just a few times. The V gene is TRBV7-2, the J gene TRBJ2-5; a weak D match, TRBD2 (7 bases). This CDR3 contains 15 residues. Trimming stripped 5 bases from V and 5 bases from J, with 18 bases between. Germline lookup yields CDR1 SGHTA and CDR2 FQGNSA. Written as DNA, the CDR3 is TGTGCCAGCAGCCCCCGTGGGGGGGCGGGTGAGACCCAGTACTTC. This translates into CASSPRGGAGETQYF.

This clonotype was seen a single time. The chain joins TRBV3-1 to TRBJ2-1; 9 positions match TRBD2. This CDR3 comprises 15 residues. CDR1 LGHDT and CDR2 YNNKEL come from the germline V gene (reference sequence). V lost 1 base, J lost 5 bases, and 3 bases stayed unmatched. This CDR3 is CASSQGAGGDNEQFF. The CDR3 coding sequence is TGTGCCAGCAGCCAAGGGGCGGGAGGGGACAATGAGCAGTTCTTC.

The chain links TRBV7-8 to TRBJ2-1; the match to TRBD2 covers 13 bases. The J call may be mistaken, given a closer DNA end match to TRBJ2-7. Germline V lookup: CDR1 SGHVS, CDR2 FQNEAQ. The CDR3 length is 14 residues. This CDR3 is CASSPGTSGNEQYF. The CDR3 DNA reads TGTGCCAGCAGCCCAGGGACTAGCGGGAACGAGCAGTACTTC.

This chain connects TRBV10-3 to TRBJ2-7; D remains unclear. The CDR3 runs to 13 residues. The germline V and J ends were trimmed by 0 bases and 6 bases, with 9 bases remaining between them. Germline values: CDR1 ENHRY, CDR2 SYGVKD. CDR3 DNA sequence: TGTGCCATCAGTGAGTCCGAACGGTTCGAGCAGTACTTC. Translation gives CAISESERFEQYF.

Comments on this clonotype: The junction and the germline gene differ at one end; a read error may be behind it. The chain carries TRBV5-1 and TRBJ1-4, with 8 positions matching TRBD1. CDR3 length equals 17 residues. CDR1 is SGHRS and CDR2 is YFSETQ in the germline V gene. CDR3 coding DNA: TGCGCCAGCAGCTTACCCGGACAGGGCCCTCAGGATGAAAAACGGTTTTTT. This encodes CASSLPGQGPQDEKRFF.

This clonotype was counted a few times. The chain combines TRBV20-1 with TRBJ2-7, with 10 positions matching TRBD2. The assigned J gene may be wrong: the sequence end matches TRBJ2-5 better. The CDR3 spans 14 residues. Germline V lookup: CDR1 DFQATT, CDR2 SNEGSKA (reference sequence). The CDR3 bases are TGCAGTGCTAGCTTAGCGGGGGGCCGCGGGACCCAGTACTTC. It translates to CSASLAGGRGTQYF.

The CDR3 nucleotides read TGTGCCAGCAGTCGCAACCGGGACAGGGGGCGACTGAGCACAGATACGCAGTATTTT. Encoded protein: CASSRNRDRGRLSTDTQYF. V gene TRBV12-3 or TRBV12-4 combines with J gene TRBJ2-3, with TRBD1 matching 12 bases. The length of the CDR3 is 19 residues. With 5 bases clipped from V and 0 bases from J, the junction kept 12 bases outside the gene matches.

V usage is TRBV3-1 and J usage is TRBJ2-4; 7 bases align to TRBD1. The DNA matches TRBJ2-7 better at its end, which makes the J call doubtful. CDR3 length: 11 amino acids. CDR1 and CDR2 (germline): LGHDT, YNNKEL (reference sequence). The CDR3 DNA reads TGTGCCAGTCTAGGGGGCCACGAGCAGTACTTC. Translated, it gives CASLGGHEQYF.

Ten or more counts support this clonotype. This sequence joins TRBV29-1 and TRBJ2-7, with 8 bases lining up with TRBD1. V shed 3 bases, J shed 3 bases, and the junction held 4 bases outside the gene matches. Germline-derived CDR1 and CDR2 are SQVTM and ANQGSEA. The length of the CDR3 is 13 residues. This CDR3 reads CSVDTDRGYEQYF. CDR3 DNA: TGCAGCGTTGATACCGACAGGGGCTACGAGCAGTACTTC.

The genes are TRBV29-1 and TRBJ2-7; D is possibly TRBD2 (6 bases). The CDR3 spans 14 residues. Germline CDR1 SQVTM, CDR2 ANQGSEA. Trimming stripped 7 bases from V and 2 bases from J, with 18 bases between. The CDR3 region has the DNA TGCAGCGCCGTGGCCGGCGGGAAGACCTACGAGCAGTACTTC. The encoded protein is CSAVAGGKTYEQYF.